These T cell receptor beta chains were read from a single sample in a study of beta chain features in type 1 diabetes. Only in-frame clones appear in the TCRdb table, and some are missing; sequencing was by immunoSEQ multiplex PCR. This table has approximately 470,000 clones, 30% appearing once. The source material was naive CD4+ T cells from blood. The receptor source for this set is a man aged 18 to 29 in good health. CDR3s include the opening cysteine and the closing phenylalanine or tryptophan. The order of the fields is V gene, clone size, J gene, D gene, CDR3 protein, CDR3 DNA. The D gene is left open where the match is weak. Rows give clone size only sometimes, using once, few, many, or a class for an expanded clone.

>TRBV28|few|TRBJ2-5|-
CASSLGEGGETQYF
TGTGCCAGCAGTCTGGGAGAGGGTGGAGAGACCCAGTACTTC
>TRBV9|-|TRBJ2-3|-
CASSDARRQARTDTQYF
TGTGCCAGCAGTGACGCAAGAAGACAGGCCAGAACAGATACGCAGTATTTT
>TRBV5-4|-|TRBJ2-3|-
CASSFGRGYPDTQYF
TGTGCCAGCAGCTTTGGCAGGGGATATCCAGATACGCAGTATTTT
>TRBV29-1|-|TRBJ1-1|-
CSVDQGRNTEAFF
TGCAGCGTCGATCAGGGTAGGAACACTGAAGCTTTCTTT
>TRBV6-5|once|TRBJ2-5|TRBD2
CASSWAYTGRAETQYF
TGTGCCAGCAGTTGGGCGTATACTGGGAGGGCAGAGACCCAGTACTTC
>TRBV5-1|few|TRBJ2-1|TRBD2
CASRASGSVGNEQFF
TGCGCCAGCAGGGCTAGCGGGAGCGTAGGTAATGAGCAGTTCTTC
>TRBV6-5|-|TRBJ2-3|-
CASSSHGGPKDTQYF
TGTGCCAGCAGTTCTCACGGAGGGCCGAAAGATACGCAGTATTTT
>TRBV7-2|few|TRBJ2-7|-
CASSLQGYEQYF
TGTGCCAGCAGCTTACAGGGTTACGAGCAGTACTTC
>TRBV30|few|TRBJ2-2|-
CAWSVIAWGTGELFF
TGTGCCTGGAGTGTCATAGCGTGGGGGACCGGGGAGCTGTTTTTT
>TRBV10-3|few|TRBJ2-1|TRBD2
CAISEMEREAKRNEQFF
TGTGCCATCAGTGAGATGGAGCGGGAGGCGAAGCGCAATGAGCAGTTCTTC
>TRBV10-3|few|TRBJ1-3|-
CVVTGDNSGNTIYF
TGTGTCGTGACGGGGGACAACTCTGGAAACACCATATATTTT
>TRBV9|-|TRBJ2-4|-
CASSVGTTQAKNIQYF
TGTGCCAGCAGCGTAGGGACAACTCAGGCCAAAAACATTCAGTACTTC
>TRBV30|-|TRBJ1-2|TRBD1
CAWSPGQPYDYGYTF
TGTGCCTGGAGCCCGGGACAGCCCTACGACTATGGCTACACCTTC
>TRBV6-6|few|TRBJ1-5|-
CASSYERGKGQPQHF
TGTGCCAGCAGTTACGAAAGGGGAAAGGGACAGCCCCAGCATTTT
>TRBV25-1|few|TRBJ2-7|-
CASPAQSATSSYCEQYF
TGTGCCAGCCCGGCTCAGTCGGCCACTAGTTCCTACTGCGAGCAGTACTTC
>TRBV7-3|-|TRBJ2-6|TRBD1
CASSPRDRAYGANVLTF
TGTGCCAGCAGCCCTCGGGACAGGGCATATGGGGCCAACGTCCTGACTTTC
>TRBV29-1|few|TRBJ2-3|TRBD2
CSAGGFPDTQYF
TGCAGCGCCGGGGGGTTCCCAGATACGCAGTATTTT
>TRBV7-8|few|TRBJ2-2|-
CASSSLFGSGTGELFF
TGTGCCAGCAGCTCCCTATTCGGGTCAGGCACCGGGGAGCTGTTTTTT
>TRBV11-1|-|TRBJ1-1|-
CASSLANTEAFF
TGTGCCAGCAGCTTAGCAAACACTGAAGCTTTCTTT
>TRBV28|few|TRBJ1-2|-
CASSPGTEYVSNYGYTF
TGTGCCAGCAGCCCCGGGACGGAATATGTTTCCAACTATGGCTACACCTTC
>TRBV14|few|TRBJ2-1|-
CASSHGGGGSSYNEQFF
TGTGCCAGCAGCCATGGGGGCGGAGGGAGCTCCTACAATGAGCAGTTCTTC
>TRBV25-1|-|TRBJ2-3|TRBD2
CASTKAGGPGNTQYF
TGTGCCAGCACGAAAGCGGGAGGGCCGGGAAATACGCAGTATTTT
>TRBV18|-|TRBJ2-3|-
CASSPPGRGTDTQYF
TGTGCCAGCTCACCACCGGGGAGGGGGACAGATACGCAGTATTTT
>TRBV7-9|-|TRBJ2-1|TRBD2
CASSLWIWGREGYNEQFF
TGTGCCAGCAGCTTGTGGATTTGGGGTCGGGAGGGGTACAATGAGCAGTTCTTC
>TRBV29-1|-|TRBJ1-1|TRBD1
CSSALETGGTEAFF
TGCAGCTCCGCCCTTGAGACAGGGGGCACTGAAGCTTTCTTT
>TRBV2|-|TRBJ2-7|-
CASSFDRSYEQYF
TGTGCCAGCAGTTTCGACAGGAGTTACGAGCAGTACTTC
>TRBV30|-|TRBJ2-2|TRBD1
CAWSGQGATGELFF
TGTGCCTGGAGTGGACAGGGGGCGACCGGGGAGCTGTTTTTT
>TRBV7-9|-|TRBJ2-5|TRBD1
CASSPMDRDGQETQYF
TGTGCCAGCAGCCCAATGGACAGGGATGGGCAAGAGACCCAGTACTTC
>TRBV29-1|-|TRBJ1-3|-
CSVEEGQRNTIYF
TGCAGCGTTGAGGAGGGTCAGAGAAACACCATATATTTT
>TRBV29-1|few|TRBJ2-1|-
CSVVTSWNEQFF
TGCAGCGTTGTAACTAGTTGGAATGAGCAGTTCTTC
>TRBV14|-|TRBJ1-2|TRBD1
CASSLSRGGGYTF
TGTGCCAGCAGCCTGAGCAGGGGGGGTGGCTACACCTTC
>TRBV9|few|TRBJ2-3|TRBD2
CASSLTSGSTDTQYF
TGTGCCAGCAGCCTGACTAGCGGGAGCACAGATACGCAGTATTTT
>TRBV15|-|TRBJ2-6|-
CATSRVASGANVLTF
TGTGCCACCAGCAGAGTTGCATCTGGGGCCAACGTCCTGACTTTC
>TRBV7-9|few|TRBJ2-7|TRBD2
CASSFGTSGKVYEQYF
TGTGCCAGCAGCTTCGGGACTAGCGGGAAAGTCTACGAGCAGTACTTC
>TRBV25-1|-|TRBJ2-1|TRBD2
CASTPGLAGGTYNEQFF
TGTGCCAGCACCCCGGGACTAGCGGGAGGAACCTACAATGAGCAGTTCTTC
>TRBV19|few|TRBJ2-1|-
CASSIERLKEQFF
TGTGCCAGTAGTATAGAACGACTGAAGGAGCAGTTCTTC
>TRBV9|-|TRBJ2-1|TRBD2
CASSPLAGGYNEQFF
TGTGCCAGCAGCCCTTTAGCGGGAGGCTACAATGAGCAGTTCTTC
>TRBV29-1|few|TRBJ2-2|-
CSVETQENTGELFF
TGCAGCGTTGAAACACAGGAGAACACCGGGGAGCTGTTTTTT
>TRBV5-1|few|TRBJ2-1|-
CASSPLIDNEQFF
TGCGCCAGCAGCCCACTGATCGACAATGAGCAGTTCTTC
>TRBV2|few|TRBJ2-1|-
CASSDHNEQFF
TGTGCCAGCAGTGACCACAATGAGCAGTTCTTC
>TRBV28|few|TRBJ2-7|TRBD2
CASRYPGLAHYEQYF
TGTGCCAGCAGATATCCGGGACTAGCGCACTACGAGCAGTACTTC
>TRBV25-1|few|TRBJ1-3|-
CASSDPGLSSSGNTIYF
TGTGCCAGCAGTGACCCGGGACTCTCGAGCTCTGGAAACACCATATATTTT
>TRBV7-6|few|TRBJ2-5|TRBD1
CASSSGQGGETQYF
TGTGCCAGCAGCTCGGGACAGGGAGGAGAGACCCAGTACTTC
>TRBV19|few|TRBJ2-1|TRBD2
CASSTRTSVTYNEQFF
TGTGCCAGTAGTACCAGGACTAGCGTTACCTACAATGAGCAGTTCTTC
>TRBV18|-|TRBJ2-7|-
CASSPGLSSYEQYF
TGTGCCAGCTCACCAGGACTTTCTTCCTACGAGCAGTACTTC
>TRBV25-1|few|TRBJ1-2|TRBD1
CASRDRTDGYTF
TGTGCCAGCAGGGACAGGACGGATGGCTACACCTTC
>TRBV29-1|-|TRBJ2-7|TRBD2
CSVGLAGYDEQYF
TGCAGCGTTGGGCTAGCGGGATATGACGAGCAGTACTTC
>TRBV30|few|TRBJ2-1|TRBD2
CAWKRGVYNEQFF
TGTGCCTGGAAGCGGGGCGTATACAATGAGCAGTTCTTC
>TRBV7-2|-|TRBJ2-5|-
CASSLKGQTQYF
TGTGCCAGCAGCTTAAAGGGCCAGACCCAGTACTTC
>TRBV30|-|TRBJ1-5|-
CAWSVRGGFGQPQHF
TGTGCCTGGAGTGTACGAGGGGGATTCGGTCAGCCCCAGCATTTT
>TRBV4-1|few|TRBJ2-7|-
CASSLQRDSSYEQYF
TGCGCCAGCAGCCTCCAGCGTGACAGCTCCTACGAGCAGTACTTC
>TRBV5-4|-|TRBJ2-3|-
CASSPPGGGRDGDTQYF
TGTGCCAGCAGCCCCCCAGGGGGCGGGAGGGACGGAGATACGCAGTATTTT
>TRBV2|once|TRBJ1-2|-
CASSETNPNYGYTF
TGTGCCAGCAGCGAAACAAACCCTAACTATGGCTACACCTTC
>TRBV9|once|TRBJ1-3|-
CASSTTPRASGNTIYF
TGTGCCAGCAGCACCACCCCCAGGGCCTCTGGAAACACCATATATTTT